A single sample is the source of the 9 T cell receptor beta chains below, sequenced in a study of blood T cell repertoires in COVID-19. Using immunoSEQ multiplex PCR, the repertoire was profiled, and TCRdb retains in-frame clones only, with some absent. This sample yields roughly 280,000 clones, of which roughly nine tenths are seen a single time; about 2.2% belongs to the top ten. Sequencing used peripheral blood. These receptors were obtained from a woman aged 45-59 years who had recovered from COVID-19.

The CDR3 reads CASSPAGGRTYEQYF. The CDR3 DNA follows: TGTGCCAGCAGTCCCGCGGGGGGCCGAACCTACGAGCAGTACTTC. The chain joins TRBV25-1 to TRBJ2-7; TRBD2 matches 8 bases. Germline-derived CDR1 and CDR2 are MGHDK and SYGVNS. Trimming removed 5 bases from V and 2 bases from J; junction bases left unmatched: 8. CDR3 length equals 15 residues.

V gene TRBV6-2 or TRBV6-3 combines with J gene TRBJ2-1, with no clear D. V gave up 0 bases and J gave up 0 bases, with 12 bases separating them. This CDR3 has 17 residues. Per germline, CDR1 MNHEY and CDR2 SVGEGT. The CDR3 nucleotides read TGTGCCAGCAGTTACTCGAAGATCGATAGCTCCTACAATGAGCAGTTCTTC. It specifies CASSYSKIDSSYNEQFF.

This clone showed up just a few times. The same CDR3 is also encoded by other DNA sequences in this sample. V usage is TRBV2 and J usage is TRBJ2-7, with TRBD1 matching 10 bases. The germline CDR1 and CDR2 sequences are SNHLY and FYNNEI. This CDR3 contains 13 residues. Losses at the gene ends were 6 bases for V and 5 bases for J; bases not matched to a gene: 4. Here the CDR3 reads CASSRDRGHEQYF. CDR3 in DNA: TGTGCCAGCAGCCGGGACAGGGGCCACGAGCAGTACTTC.

The rearrangement links TRBV4-1 to TRBJ1-6; D ambiguous. Germline-derived CDR1 and CDR2 are MGHRA and YSYEKL. V dropped 0 bases and J dropped 6 bases, with 12 bases sitting between them. The CDR3 sequence is 16 residues long. DNA for the CDR3: TGCGCCAGCAGCCAAGAGTCTACAGTTTCTAATTCACCCCTCCACTTT. This encodes CASSQESTVSNSPLHF.

Written as DNA, the CDR3 is TGTGCCAGTAGTGCCTCCGGGACTAGCGGGCAACTAGCCAAAAACATTCAGTACTTC. Its translation is CASSASGTSGQLAKNIQYF. The chain combines TRBV19 with TRBJ2-4; 12 bases agree with TRBD2. The CDR3 is 19 amino acids. The germline CDR1 and CDR2 sequences are LNHDA and SQIVND (reference sequence). Trimming removed 5 bases from V and 0 bases from J; junction bases left unmatched: 11.

A note on this clone: Other DNA sequences of this sample code for an identical CDR3. This chain connects TRBV7-2 to TRBJ1-1; TRBD1 matches at 8 bases. This CDR3 has 15 amino acids. CDR1 is SGHTA and CDR2 is FQGNSA in the germline V gene. V shed 3 bases, J shed 3 bases, and the junction held 6 bases outside the gene matches. This chain's CDR3 is CASSLVGQGDTEAFF. The CDR3 DNA sequence: TGTGCCAGCAGCTTGGTTGGACAGGGAGACACTGAAGCTTTCTTT.

The rearrangement joins TRBV6-1 to TRBJ1-5; the D is unclear. V was trimmed by 2 bases and J by 9 bases, leaving 14 bases between them. CDR1 is MNHNS and CDR2 is SASEGT in the germline V gene. The CDR3 loop spans 14 amino acids. The CDR3 reads CASSERAEVSPQHF. Written as DNA, the CDR3 is TGTGCCAGCAGTGAAAGGGCGGAGGTTTCGCCCCAGCATTTT.

The gene calls are TRBV6-2 or TRBV6-3 and TRBJ2-3; possibly TRBD2 for D (6 bases). Germline values: CDR1 MNHEY, CDR2 SVGEGT. V was cut by 2 bases and J by 3 bases, with 12 bases left in between. The CDR3 totals 15 residues. The DNA for the CDR3 is TGTGCCAGCAGTTACGGCGGGGAGTCTACAGATACGCAGTATTTT. It codes for CASSYGGESTDTQYF.

The chain joins TRBV4-1 to TRBJ2-7, with a possible D match to TRBD2 (6 bases). The CDR3 is made up of 16 amino acids. The ends were cut back, 1 base at V and 2 bases at J, with 15 bases in the middle. Looked up from germline, CDR1 is MGHRA and CDR2 is YSYEKL. The CDR3 loop is CASSQVHSGEAYEQYF. The CDR3 bases are TGCGCCAGCAGCCAAGTCCACAGTGGGGAGGCCTACGAGCAGTACTTC.